These 26 T cell receptor beta chains were all obtained from the same sample, sequenced in a study of early T cells in non-severe SARS-CoV-2 infection. TCRdb reprocessed the 5' RACE reads via MiXCR and lists one record per CDR3 protein. Found here are tens of thousands of distinct CDR3 sequences, roughly 5% of them singletons; the top ten hold roughly a quarter. Sequencing was done on a sample of whole blood. These receptors came from an adult who was a healthcare worker with PCR-confirmed SARS-CoV-2 infection or an uninfected control (not recorded which).

This clonotype has a count of ten or more. J is TRBJ2-7 and V is TRBV12-3 or TRBV12-4; TRBD1 agrees at 9 bases. The CDR3 spans 13 residues. The V gene end was trimmed by 7 bases and the J gene end by 8 bases; junction bases not matched to a gene: 9. The CDR3 here is CASNLDRGLKQYF. The CDR3 DNA reads as TGTGCCAGCAACCTGGACAGGGGATTGAAGCAGTACTTC.

J is TRBJ2-3 and V is TRBV7-2, with 12 bases fitting TRBD2. The V gene's germline CDR1 is SGHTA and CDR2 FQGNSA. Trimming cost V 1 base and J 4 bases; bases outside gene matches: 9. The CDR3 length is 18 residues. The CDR3 sequence is CASSLEASGGAASDTQYF. The CDR3 DNA reads TGTGCCAGCAGCTTAGAGGCTAGCGGGGGGGCCGCGTCAGATACGCAGTATTTT. Combining the CDR3 with reference TRBV7-2 and TRBJ2-3 gives the whole variable domain GAGVSQSPSNKVTEKGKDVELRCDPISGHTALYWYRQSLGQGLEFLIYFQGNSAPDKSGLPSDRFSAERTGGSVSTLTIQRTQQEDSAVYLCASSLEASGGAASDTQYFGPGTRLTVL.

A few counts support this clonotype. A much larger clone lies a single base off, so this may be a read error. The chain couples TRBV5-5 to TRBJ1-4, with 9 bases aligning to TRBD1. Looked up from germline, CDR1 is SGHKS and CDR2 is YYEKEE (reference sequence). This CDR3 is built from 16 residues. This chain's CDR3 is CASSLAQGAANEKPFF. CDR3 in DNA: TGTGCCAGCAGCTTGGCACAGGGGGCCGCTAATGAAAAACCGTTTTTT.

This clonotype showed up many times. The V call is TRBV12-3 or TRBV12-4, the J call TRBJ2-2; no reliable D call. V gave up 7 bases and J gave up 8 bases, with 11 bases separating them. CDR3 length: 12 amino acids. This CDR3 is CASNQYRGELFF. The CDR3 bases are TGTGCCAGCAATCAATACCGGGGGGAGCTGTTTTTT.

There are many counts of this clonotype. The chain employs TRBV20-1 and TRBJ2-3; TRBD1 might be the D (6 bases). The V gene lost 4 bases and the J gene lost 3 bases, with 11 bases spanning the gap. CDR1 and CDR2 (germline): DFQATT, SNEGSKA (reference sequence). This CDR3 contains 13 residues. CDR3 sequence reads: CSATDSLTDTQYF. DNA for the CDR3: TGCAGTGCTACGGACAGCTTAACAGATACGCAGTATTTT.

At least ten counts were recorded for this clonotype. The chain is built from TRBV5-5 and TRBJ2-7, with D maybe TRBD2 (5 bases). The CDR3 sequence is 14 residues long. Trimming shortened V by 1 base and J by 2 bases, and 10 bases separated the two germline ends. Germline lookup yields CDR1 SGHKS and CDR2 YYEKEE (reference sequence). As DNA, the CDR3 is TGTGCCAGCAGCTTGTACGGGGTACCCTACGAGCAGTACTTC. Protein product: CASSLYGVPYEQYF.

This clonotype was observed many times. The gene calls are TRBV11-2 and TRBJ2-2; 8 bases line up with TRBD1. The CDR3 loop spans 14 amino acids. Germline-derived CDR1 and CDR2 are SGHAT and FQNNGV. V shed 4 bases, J shed 5 bases, and the junction held 3 bases outside the gene matches. As DNA, the CDR3 is TGTGCCAGCAGCTCAAACAGGGGGACCGGGGAGCTGTTTTTT. As protein: CASSSNRGTGELFF.

This clonotype was counted between two and nine times. This rearrangement joins TRBV6-2 or TRBV6-3 to TRBJ1-2; D unresolved. The germline CDR1 and CDR2 sequences are MNHEY and SVGEGT. V lost 3 bases and J 4 bases, leaving 12 bases between the germline ends. The CDR3 runs 14 residues. The CDR3 sequence: CASSYHPGSYGYTF. The CDR3 region has the DNA TGTGCCAGCAGTTATCATCCCGGGAGCTATGGCTACACCTTC.

The V call is TRBV3-1, the J call TRBJ2-2, with 11 nucleotides matching TRBD1. The CDR3 totals 15 residues. From germline, CDR1 is LGHDT and CDR2 YNNKEL (reference sequence). The V and J ends lost 4 bases and 6 bases, in that order; junction bases with no gene match: 4. The CDR3 sequence: CASSPPGQGAGELFF. CDR3 in DNA: TGTGCCAGCAGCCCTCCGGGACAGGGGGCCGGGGAGCTGTTTTTT.

This clonotype is large. This chain uses TRBV11-2 with TRBJ2-1; D unresolved. The germline CDR1 and CDR2 sequences are SGHAT and FQNNGV. Between the trimmed V and J ends, which lost 5 bases and 3 bases, there was a span of 2 bases. The CDR3 loop spans 11 amino acids. CDR3 bases: TGTGCCAGCAGCCACTACAATGAGCAGTTCTTC. This gives the protein CASSHYNEQFF.

This clonotype has a count of ten or more. The rearrangement uses TRBV20-1 and TRBJ2-1; 7 bases line up with TRBD2. Germline V gives CDR1 DFQATT, CDR2 SNEGSKA (reference sequence). With 3 bases clipped from V and 4 bases from J, the junction kept 18 bases outside the gene matches. CDR3 length: 18 residues. CDR3 nucleotide sequence: TGCAGTGCTAGCGCCCCTGGGCAAGGCGGAGCGGGGTACAATGAGCAGTTCTTC. It codes for CSASAPGQGGAGYNEQFF.

In this sample, this clonotype turned up many times. This sequence joins TRBV4-3 and TRBJ1-1; no clear D gene. Deletions cut 1 base from V and 6 bases from J, with 9 bases between. The CDR3 covers 13 residues. Germline loops: CDR1 LGHNA, CDR2 YSLEER. The CDR3 DNA follows: TGCGCCAGCAGCCAAGTTCGGGCAGCTGAAGCTTTCTTT. Residues: CASSQVRAAEAFF.

This clonotype was counted between two and nine times. The chain links TRBV5-5 to TRBJ2-7; unclear D gene. V lost 1 base and J 6 bases, leaving 11 bases between the germline ends. Germline CDR1 and CDR2: SGHKS and YYEKEE (reference sequence). The CDR3 has 13 amino acids. CDR3 nucleotide sequence: TGTGCCAGCAGCTTGTACGCTCCTAGCGAGCAGTACTTC. Translation gives CASSLYAPSEQYF.

The genes are TRBV30 and TRBJ2-5, with a possible D match to TRBD1 (6 bases). V was trimmed by 0 bases and J by 1 base, leaving 12 bases between them. The CDR3 runs 15 residues. The germline V gene has CDR1 GTSNPN and CDR2 SVGIG (reference sequence). The CDR3 nucleotides read TGTGCCTGGAGTGTTGGTCAGGGGACCCAAGAGACCCAGTACTTC. It codes for CAWSVGQGTQETQYF.

This clonotype was observed a handful of times. This rearrangement joins TRBV18 to TRBJ2-6; D remains unclear. V was pared by 6 bases and J by 1 base, with 10 bases between. Germline CDR1 reads KGHSH; CDR2 reads LQKENI. This CDR3 is built from 15 residues. CDR3 loop: CASSLSLSGANVLTF. CDR3 nucleotide sequence: TGTGCCAGCTCGCTCTCTCTTTCTGGGGCCAACGTCCTGACTTTC.

There are a few counts of this clonotype. The V and J genes are TRBV12-3 or TRBV12-4 and TRBJ1-2; D gene uncertain. V lost 3 bases and J 4 bases, leaving 12 bases between the germline ends. The CDR3 spans 14 residues. The CDR3 DNA is TGTGCCAGCAGTTTCGGGGAACGGGGCTATGGCTACACCTTC. As protein: CASSFGERGYGYTF.

By proportion, this clonotype is hyperexpanded. The rearrangement uses TRBV4-2 and TRBJ2-1; 8 bases fit TRBD1. Trimming at V came to 1 base and at J to 2 bases, leaving 4 bases not matched to a gene. The V gene's germline CDR1 is LGHNA and CDR2 YNFKEQ. This CDR3 has 16 residues. CDR3 in DNA: TGTGCCAGCAGCCAAGGTGCGGGACAGGCCTACAATGAGCAGTTCTTC. This sequence encodes CASSQGAGQAYNEQFF.

The sample holds many counts of this clonotype. The chain uses TRBV18 and TRBJ2-1, with TRBD1 matching 9 bases. With V trimmed by 0 bases and J by 7 bases, 4 bases remained unmatched. Per germline, CDR1 KGHSH and CDR2 LQKENI. The CDR3 has 15 residues. The CDR3 coding sequence is TGTGCCAGCTCACCACCTTCCGGGACAGGGAATGAGCAGTTCTTC. Protein sequence: CASSPPSGTGNEQFF.

This clonotype showed up just a few times. The gene calls are TRBV6-5 and TRBJ2-3; 7 bases map to TRBD2. J lost 2 bases, V lost 4 bases, and 3 bases had no gene match. The V gene's germline CDR1 is MNHEY and CDR2 SVGAGI. The CDR3 is made up of 14 amino acids. The DNA for the CDR3 is TGTGCCAGCAGTTTGGGGACTATCACAGATACGCAGTATTTT. Residues: CASSLGTITDTQYF.

This clonotype was observed at least ten times. The chain couples TRBV20-1 to TRBJ2-7; D uncertain. Germline CDR1 DFQATT, CDR2 SNEGSKA (reference sequence). This CDR3 has 14 amino acids. Trimming stripped 0 bases from V and 3 bases from J, with 12 bases between. CDR3 region: CSARDDLTHYEQYF. Written as DNA, the CDR3 is TGCAGTGCTAGAGATGACCTTACTCACTACGAGCAGTACTTC.

This clonotype was counted ten times or more. The chain uses TRBV30 and TRBJ1-2, with 7 positions matching TRBD1. CDR3 length equals 12 residues. The V gene's germline CDR1 is GTSNPN and CDR2 SVGIG (reference sequence). The junction had 2 bases not matched to a gene; V was cut back by 3 bases and J by 4 bases. The CDR3 loop is CAWSQGGYGYTF. CDR3 DNA: TGTGCCTGGAGCCAGGGGGGCTATGGCTACACCTTC.

This clonotype was recorded at least ten times. This chain links TRBV11-2 with TRBJ2-4; tentatively, D is TRBD2 (5 bases). CDR1 is SGHAT and CDR2 is FQNNGV in the germline V gene. This CDR3 region has 15 residues. V lost 4 bases and J lost 0, with 10 bases in between. CDR3 coding DNA: TGTGCCAGCAGCTCGGGGTGGGGAGCCAAAAACATTCAGTACTTC. This encodes CASSSGWGAKNIQYF.

Relative to its sample, this clonotype is medium-sized. V is TRBV6-5 and J is TRBJ1-1; tentative D call: TRBD1 (6 bases). Trimming removed 2 bases at V and 4 bases at J, with 11 bases between. Germline V gene lookup returns CDR1 MNHEY and CDR2 SVGAGI. The CDR3 sequence is 14 residues long. The CDR3 loop reads CASSYRRGGTEAFF. The CDR3 DNA is TGTGCCAGCAGTTACCGCAGGGGAGGCACTGAAGCTTTCTTT.

Many counts were recorded for this clonotype. This chain uses TRBV20-1 with TRBJ2-2; the D is unclear. The CDR3 loop spans 15 amino acids. Germline lookup yields CDR1 DFQATT and CDR2 SNEGSKA (reference sequence). Trimming removed 6 bases at V and 0 bases at J, with 14 bases between. CDR3 sequence (DNA): TGCAGTGCCACAAAGGATAGCTCGAACACCGGGGAGCTGTTTTTT. Residues: CSATKDSSNTGELFF.

This clonotype was observed at least ten times. The chain recombines TRBV11-2 with TRBJ2-5; D is unresolved. The V gene's germline CDR1 is SGHAT and CDR2 FQNNGV. This CDR3 region has 14 residues. Deletions cut 1 base from V and 5 bases from J, with 11 bases between. CDR3 bases: TGTGCCAGCAGCTTAGCGGGTCGGGCGGAGACCCAGTACTTC. Protein sequence: CASSLAGRAETQYF.

This clonotype has ten or more counts. The V call is TRBV6-2 or TRBV6-3, the J call TRBJ2-1; 12 bases are a match to TRBD2. The germline gives CDR1 MNHEY, CDR2 SVGEGT. CDR3 length: 15 amino acids. The V and J ends lost 6 bases and 8 bases, in that order; junction bases with no gene match: 8. CDR3 protein: CASRASGRVLYEQFF. DNA of the CDR3: TGTGCCAGCAGGGCTAGCGGGAGGGTTTTATATGAGCAGTTCTTC.